This entry describes one T cell receptor (beta chain). Produced via immunoSEQ multiplex PCR; TCRdb's table is partial and in-frame only. In the table there are 400,000 to 600,000 clones, roughly 95% of which are singletons. This sample was taken from a study of shared clonotypes between healthy human individuals. V lost 1 base to trimming and J lost 3 bases, with 14 bases between them. The CDR3 totals 16 residues. Germline assignment: CDR1 SGDLS and CDR2 YYNGEE. Among the donors, all were Caucasian adults who lived in Nashville, Tennessee. The material sequenced was naive CD4+ T cells sorted from blood. Subset reported: CD45RA+ positively selected. This clonotype originated in a woman aged 25-40 years in good health. V and J are TRBV9 and TRBJ1-3; a possible D gene is TRBD1 (5 bases). CDR3: CASSVNSRGNGNTIYF. CDR3 nucleotides: TGTGCCAGCAGCGTAAATTCGAGGGGAAATGGAAACACCATATATTTT.